This T cell receptor beta chain emerged from a study of shared clonotypes between healthy human individuals. J gave up 0 bases and V 5 bases, and 3 bases lay outside the gene matches. Germline loops: CDR1 MNHEY, CDR2 SMNVEV (reference sequence). The CDR3 sequence is 14 residues long. Data came from immunoSEQ multiplex PCR; TCRdb stores just in-frame clones and leaves some out. The repertoire holds roughly 2.6 million clones, with 85% to 95% as singletons. The TCR sequence derives from a man in his late teens or twenties in good health. The chain links TRBV27 to TRBJ2-7, with 8 bases identical to TRBD2. Sample: naive CD4+ T cells sorted from blood. Subset here: CD45RA+ positively selected. The CDR3 loop reads CASSRSGASYEQYF. The CDR3 bases are TGTGCCAGCAGTCGTAGCGGGGCCTCCTACGAGCAGTACTTC.